The rows below give T cell receptor beta chains drawn from one sample of a study of blood T cell repertoires in COVID-19. Only in-frame clones appear in the TCRdb table, and some are missing; sequencing was by immunoSEQ multiplex PCR. Among fewer than 200,000 clones listed, 70% to 90% were seen once. Material for sequencing was peripheral blood. These receptor sequences come from a man in his 60s who had recovered from COVID-19. Each CDR3 is given with its conserved first and last residue. The D gene is left open where the match is weak. Clone size is not always given. Where it is, it says once, few, many or a class for expanded clones.

D,length,V,J,size,DNA,CDR3
TRBD1,14,TRBV5-6,TRBJ2-7,NA,TGTGCCAGCAGCCTGGGACAGCCTAATTACGAGCAGTACTTC,CASSLGQPNYEQYF
TRBD1,14,TRBV4-2,TRBJ2-7,NA,TGTGCCAGCAGCCAAGTGGGACAGTCCTACGAGCAGTACTTC,CASSQVGQSYEQYF
TRBD2,18,TRBV4-3,TRBJ2-3,once,TGCGCCAGCAGCCAATATGAAGGACTAGCGTCGAGCACAGATACGCAGTATTTT,CASSQYEGLASSTDTQYF
NA,15,TRBV5-1,TRBJ1-5,NA,TGCGCCAGCAGCTTGGGTGACAGTAGCAATCAGCCCCAGCATTTT,CASSLGDSSNQPQHF
TRBD1,16,TRBV24-1,TRBJ2-3,NA,TGTGCCACCAGTCCCGGACAGGCCCCCGGCACAGATACGCAGTATTTT,CATSPGQAPGTDTQYF
NA,15,TRBV19,TRBJ1-5,NA,TGTGCCAGTACCCCGAGGACACGTAGCAATCAGCCCCAGCATTTT,CASTPRTRSNQPQHF
NA,14,TRBV3-1/TRBV3-2,TRBJ1-5,NA,TGTGCCAGCAGCCATTCGGGGGGCGATCAGCCCCAGCATTTT,CASSHSGGDQPQHF
TRBD2,16,TRBV10-1,TRBJ2-7,NA,TGCGCCAGCAGTGAGTGGGGAGGGCGATTCTCCTACGAGCAGTACTTC,CASSEWGGRFSYEQYF
NA,12,TRBV9,TRBJ1-1,NA,TGTGCCAGCAGCGTAGGGGGAGCCCGACAGGCATTC,CASSVGGARQAF
NA,13,TRBV18,TRBJ2-7,NA,TGTGCCAGCTCACCAGCAGGTTCCTACGAGCAGTACTTC,CASSPAGSYEQYF
NA,15,TRBV7-2,TRBJ1-1,NA,TGTGCCAGCAGCTTAGCGCCAGGGATGAACACTGAAGCTTTCTTT,CASSLAPGMNTEAFF
NA,14,TRBV11-1,TRBJ2-7,NA,TGTGCCAGCAAGTTCTCACTTCGCTCATACGAGCAGTACTTC,CASKFSLRSYEQYF
TRBD1,14,TRBV7-6,TRBJ1-6,NA,TGTGCCAGCAGCCCGGGACAGTGGAGCTCACCCCTCCACTTT,CASSPGQWSSPLHF
TRBD1,13,TRBV6-5,TRBJ1-6,NA,TGTGCCTGGGGACAGGGGCTAAATTCACCCCTCCACTTT,CAWGQGLNSPLHF
NA,14,TRBV7-3,TRBJ2-7,NA,TGTGCCAGCAGCTTCGGGACATTCAGTAAAGAGCAGTACTTC,CASSFGTFSKEQYF
NA,17,TRBV24-1,TRBJ1-5,few,TGTGCCACCAGCGCTGGGGGGTTTGAGTATAGCAATCAGCCCCAGCATTTT,CATSAGGFEYSNQPQHF
NA,12,TRBV7-9,TRBJ2-7,NA,TGTGCCAGCAGATCCTACAGGGACGAGCAGTACTTC,CASRSYRDEQYF
NA,12,TRBV7-9,TRBJ1-2,NA,TGTGCCACCCGAGGAGACAACTATGGCTACACCTTC,CATRGDNYGYTF
TRBD1,15,TRBV19,TRBJ2-1,NA,TGTGCCAGTAGTACTCCGGGACAGGGGACCAATGAGCAGTTCTTC,CASSTPGQGTNEQFF
NA,13,TRBV5-6,TRBJ1-4,NA,TGTGCCAGCAGCCGCGAACGTAATGAAAAACTGTTTTTT,CASSRERNEKLFF
TRBD1,15,TRBV5-1,TRBJ1-4,NA,TGCGCCAGCAGCGGCGGACAGGCGCCTAATGAAAAACTGTTTTTT,CASSGGQAPNEKLFF
TRBD2,15,TRBV20-1,TRBJ2-3,once,TGCAGTGCTAGTTTAGCGGGGGGTCGCACAGATACGCAGTATTTT,CSASLAGGRTDTQYF
NA,13,TRBV6-5,TRBJ2-2,few,TGTGCCAGCATCCGGGTGGGCACCGGGGAGCTGTTTTTT,CASIRVGTGELFF
NA,12,TRBV4-1,TRBJ1-1,few,TGCGCCAGCAGCCCACCTGGCGGTGGCGCTTTCTTT,CASSPPGGGAFF
NA,13,TRBV2,TRBJ2-1,NA,TGTGCAGAAGGGGGGGGTTATTACAATGAGCAGTTCTTC,CAEGGGYYNEQFF
TRBD2,14,TRBV3-1/TRBV3-2,TRBJ2-3,NA,TGTGCCAGCAGCCGCGGGGGGGAGGCAGATACGCAGTATTTT,CASSRGGEADTQYF
NA,14,TRBV11-3,TRBJ1-6,once,TGTGCCAGGTTACGGAGCTCCTATAATTCACCCCTCCACTTT,CARLRSSYNSPLHF
TRBD1,15,TRBV27,TRBJ2-7,NA,TGTGCCAGCAGTTCCGACAGGGGCCCATCCTACGAGCAGTACTTC,CASSSDRGPSYEQYF
NA,13,TRBV3-1/TRBV3-2,TRBJ1-1,NA,TGTGCCAGCAGCCGAACGAGGGACACTGAAGCTTTCTTT,CASSRTRDTEAFF
TRBD1,17,TRBV5-1,TRBJ2-3,NA,TGCGCCAGCAGCCCGGAGCTGGACAGGCCCCTGAGGGGGACGCAGTATTTT,CASSPELDRPLRGTQYF
NA,15,TRBV3-1/TRBV3-2,TRBJ2-1,NA,TGTGCCAGCAGCCGCGGAGGCGCCTCCTACAATGAGCAGTTCTTC,CASSRGGASYNEQFF
NA,14,TRBV5-8,TRBJ2-5,NA,TGTGCCAGCAGCCCGGGGACAACCCAAGAGACCCAGTACTTC,CASSPGTTQETQYF